One and the same sample provided the 23 T cell receptor beta chains below, sequenced in a study of blood T cells in healthy people across ages. With a J-beta primer mix and a sample-barcoded 5' primer, a second PCR ran about 6 to 11 cycles. TCRdb analysed the 5' RACE reads with MiXCR anew, one entry per CDR3 protein. The sample lists 540,000 or so distinct CDR3 sequences, 24% occurring once. In addition, the sample was reused for a study of T cells of mothers and their children.

The sequencing input was blood. The receptors originated from a boy aged 5 to 17 in good health.

This rearrangement joins TRBV28 to TRBJ2-4; 12 positions agree with TRBD1. The CDR3 has 18 residues. With 5 bases clipped from V and 0 bases from J, the junction kept 8 bases outside the gene matches. Looked up from germline, CDR1 is MDHEN and CDR2 is SYDVKM. The CDR3 region is CASSITGTGGLAKNIQYF. In DNA, the CDR3 is TGTGCCAGCAGTATTACCGGGACAGGGGGCCTAGCCAAAAACATTCAGTACTTC.

This clonotype has a handful of counts. This rearrangement joins TRBV6-6 to TRBJ1-1, with 7 bases identical to TRBD1. This CDR3 is built from 13 residues. J gave up 7 bases and V 5 bases, and 7 bases lay outside the gene matches. Germline CDR1 reads MNHNY; CDR2 reads SVGAGI (reference sequence). Written as DNA, the CDR3 is TGTGCCAGCAGTCCTGTCCGGGACAGTGAAGCTTTCTTT. Translation gives CASSPVRDSEAFF.

Notes on this clonotype: A read error may account for a junction end that differs from germline. V gene TRBV7-9 combines with J gene TRBJ2-5; the D is unclear. Germline V gene lookup returns CDR1 SEHNR and CDR2 FQNEAQ (reference sequence). CDR3 length: 11 residues. The DNA of the CDR3 is TGTGTCAGCAGCTTAGGCGAGACCCAGTACTTC. It encodes CVSSLGETQYF.

The CDR3 nucleotides are TGTGCCACCAGTAAAGACGGTAATCAGCCCCAGCATTTT. Its protein is CATSKDGNQPQHF. The rearrangement links TRBV24-1 to TRBJ1-5; no clear D gene. The CDR3 sequence is 13 residues long. Trimming stripped 6 bases from V and 4 bases from J, with 9 bases between. Germline V gene data show CDR1 as KGHDR and CDR2 as SFDVKD.

The V call is TRBV12-3 or TRBV12-4, the J call TRBJ1-5, with a weak D call TRBD1 (5 bases). The CDR3 spans 15 residues. Trimming took 7 bases from V and 2 from J, leaving 15 bases between them. The CDR3 reads CASNGDSWGNQPQHF. The CDR3 region has the DNA TGTGCCAGCAACGGAGACAGTTGGGGCAATCAGCCCCAGCATTTT.

The gene calls are TRBV5-1 and TRBJ2-5; 7 nucleotides line up with TRBD1. The end of the DNA aligns better with TRBJ2-7, so the J call may be wrong. Germline V gene sequence: CDR1 SGHRS, CDR2 YFSETQ. The CDR3 is made up of 15 amino acids. In DNA, the CDR3 is TGCGCCAGCAGCTTGGACGTGACAGGGAACTACGAGCAGTACTTC. Its translation: CASSLDVTGNYEQYF.

This clonotype occurred a few times. The chain carries TRBV6-6 and TRBJ1-4; 10 positions agree with TRBD1. The CDR3 is 16 amino acids. Losses at the gene ends were 7 bases for V and 8 bases for J; bases not matched to a gene: 13. Germline V gives CDR1 MNHNY, CDR2 SVGAGI (reference sequence). CDR3 DNA sequence: TGTGCCAGCAACACTGGGACAGGGGTTTTTGGAGAAAAACTGTTTTTT. It encodes CASNTGTGVFGEKLFF.

The chain joins TRBV20-1 to TRBJ2-7, with 7 bases aligning to TRBD2. There are 17 residues in the CDR3. CDR1 and CDR2 from the germline V gene are DFQATT and SNEGSKA (reference sequence). Unmatched junction bases numbered 16, after V lost 3 bases and J lost 2 bases. DNA of the CDR3: TGCAGTGCTAGCGGGCTTTTCGAGCGGGATCTAACCTACGAGCAGTACTTC. This gives the protein CSASGLFERDLTYEQYF.

The sample holds many counts of this clonotype. The J gene is TRBJ1-4, the V gene TRBV28; TRBD1 matches at 10 bases. Germline CDR1 reads MDHEN; CDR2 reads SYDVKM. The J segment lost 8 bases and the V segment lost 2 bases, leaving 2 bases of the junction unmatched. The CDR3 is 14 residues long. The CDR3 bases are TGTGCCAGCAGTTTAGGACAGGGGGGAGAAAAACTGTTTTTT. The encoded protein is CASSLGQGGEKLFF.

The V call is TRBV9, the J call TRBJ1-5, with D uncertain. The V gene's germline CDR1 is SGDLS and CDR2 YYNGEE. The CDR3 extends over 14 amino acids. V was cut by 0 bases and J by 2 bases, with 6 bases left in between. CDR3 sequence reads: CASSVDLGNQPQHF. The CDR3 nucleotides are TGTGCCAGCAGCGTAGACTTGGGCAATCAGCCCCAGCATTTT.

This clonotype was observed many times. This chain joins TRBV6-4 and TRBJ2-3; 9 bases match TRBD2. The length of the CDR3 is 16 residues. Germline loops: CDR1 MRHNA, CDR2 SNTAGT. V dropped 0 bases and J dropped 2; count of bases not matched to a gene: 3. The CDR3 is CASSDSSGGPTDTQYF. Written as DNA, the CDR3 is TGTGCCAGCAGTGACTCCAGCGGGGGGCCCACAGATACGCAGTATTTT.

This clonotype has ten or more counts. The chain carries TRBV4-3 and TRBJ1-2; no clear D gene. Looked up from germline, CDR1 is LGHNA and CDR2 is YSLEER. V was cut by 5 bases and J by 3 bases, with 16 bases left in between. This CDR3 contains 15 residues. CDR3 nucleotides: TGCGCCAGCAGCAGACTAAATGGCGCTGACTATGGCTACACCTTC. The encoded protein is CASSRLNGADYGYTF.

The V and J genes are TRBV5-1 and TRBJ2-2; no clear D gene. This CDR3 comprises 15 residues. Trimming took 7 bases from V and 2 from J, leaving 15 bases between them. The germline CDR1 and CDR2 sequences are SGHRS and YFSETQ. DNA of the CDR3: TGCGCCAGCTACAGTAGGGTAGGAAACACCGGGGAGCTGTTTTTT. Its translation: CASYSRVGNTGELFF.

This clonotype was counted a few times. V gene TRBV28 combines with J gene TRBJ1-5, with TRBD1 as a possible D gene (5 bases). This CDR3 is built from 13 residues. CDR1 MDHEN and CDR2 SYDVKM come from the germline V gene. V was cut by 4 bases and J by 7 bases, with 11 bases left in between. The DNA for the CDR3 is TGTGCCAGCAGTTGGGGGGGGATGCAGCCCCAGCATTTT. Amino acids: CASSWGGMQPQHF.

This clonotype was seen a handful of times. This chain connects TRBV3-1 to TRBJ2-3; no clear D gene. CDR1 is LGHDT and CDR2 is YNNKEL in the germline V gene (reference sequence). The CDR3 totals 13 residues. V gave up 1 base and J gave up 4 bases, with 6 bases separating them. The DNA of the CDR3 is TGTGCCAGCAGCCAAGTCCTGGCAGATACGCAGTATTTT. It yields the protein CASSQVLADTQYF.

This clonotype was recorded a few times. DNA for the CDR3: TGCGCCAGCAGCCAAGATCAGGTCAGGTTGAATGGCTACACCTTC. Translation: CASSQDQVRLNGYTF. J is TRBJ1-2 and V is TRBV4-3; no firm D call. The CDR3 extends over 15 amino acids. Germline lookup yields CDR1 LGHNA and CDR2 YSLEER. V was cut by 0 bases and J by 6 bases, with 14 bases left in between.

CDR3 in DNA: TGTGCCAGCAGCCCAGGGATGGGGACCCAGTACTTC. As protein: CASSPGMGTQYF. The rearrangement joins TRBV7-2 to TRBJ2-5; D possibly corresponds to TRBD1 (5 bases). The CDR3 runs 12 residues. Trimming pared 5 bases from V and 7 bases from J, leaving 11 bases between. From germline, CDR1 is SGHTA and CDR2 FQGNSA.

The CDR3: CASSTSGGQSSYNEQFF. CDR3 DNA: TGTGCCAGCAGCACTAGCGGGGGCCAGAGCTCCTACAATGAGCAGTTCTTC. The chain recombines TRBV5-5 with TRBJ2-1; TRBD2 agrees at 11 bases. Per the germline V gene, CDR1 is SGHKS and CDR2 is YYEKEE (reference sequence). There are 17 residues in the CDR3. The V gene end was trimmed by 4 bases and the J gene end by 0 bases; junction bases not matched to a gene: 6.

The genes are TRBV9 and TRBJ1-2, with no clear D. Germline CDR1 reads SGDLS; CDR2 reads YYNGEE. This CDR3 contains 15 residues. V was clipped by 0 bases and J by 4 bases, with 13 bases between them. The CDR3 spells CASSVDPEVSYGYTF. CDR3 DNA sequence: TGTGCCAGCAGCGTAGATCCGGAAGTGTCCTATGGCTACACCTTC.

The chain employs TRBV2 and TRBJ2-7; TRBD2 aligns across 7 bases. This CDR3 is built from 14 residues. Germline CDR1 and CDR2: SNHLY and FYNNEI. V lost 8 bases to trimming and J lost 4 bases; unmatched junction nucleotides: 11. The CDR3 sequence is CASWAGERRYEQYF. The CDR3, as DNA: TGTGCCAGCTGGGCGGGAGAGAGGCGGTACGAGCAGTACTTC.

The chain employs TRBV9 and TRBJ2-3; D not certain. The closer fit of TRBJ1-5 to the DNA end suggests the J call may be wrong. This CDR3 is built from 14 residues. Looked up from germline, CDR1 is SGDLS and CDR2 is YYNGEE. CDR3 DNA: TGTGCCAGCAGCGCGGACTGGTACACAGATACGCAGCATTTT. Its translation: CASSADWYTDTQHF.

The V and J genes are TRBV7-6 and TRBJ2-5, with TRBD2 identical over 9 bases. The last part of the DNA fits TRBJ2-1 better; the J call may be wrong. This CDR3 has 15 amino acids. CDR1 is SGHVS and CDR2 is FNYEAQ in the germline V gene. The CDR3 DNA follows: TGTGCCAGCAGCTTAGGAGCGGGGGGTCCGGATGAGCAGTTCTTC. Translation gives CASSLGAGGPDEQFF.

The V call is TRBV11-2, the J call TRBJ2-1, with D perhaps given as TRBD1 or TRBD2 (6 bases each). The CDR3 spans 17 residues. Looked up from germline, CDR1 is SGHAT and CDR2 is FQNNGV. The V gene lost 1 base and the J gene lost 4 bases, with 17 bases spanning the gap. The CDR3 nucleotides read TGTGCCAGCAGCTTAGGGTGGGGGGCCTCGCCTTACAATGAGCAGTTCTTC. Translating gives CASSLGWGASPYNEQFF. Based on the CDR3 plus reference TRBV11-2 and TRBJ2-1, the full variable domain is EAGVAQSPRYKIIEKRQSVAFWCNPISGHATLYWYQQILGQGPKLLIQFQNNGVVDDSQLPKDRFSAERLKGVDSTLKIQPAKLEDSAVYLCASSLGWGASPYNEQFFGPGTRLTVL.